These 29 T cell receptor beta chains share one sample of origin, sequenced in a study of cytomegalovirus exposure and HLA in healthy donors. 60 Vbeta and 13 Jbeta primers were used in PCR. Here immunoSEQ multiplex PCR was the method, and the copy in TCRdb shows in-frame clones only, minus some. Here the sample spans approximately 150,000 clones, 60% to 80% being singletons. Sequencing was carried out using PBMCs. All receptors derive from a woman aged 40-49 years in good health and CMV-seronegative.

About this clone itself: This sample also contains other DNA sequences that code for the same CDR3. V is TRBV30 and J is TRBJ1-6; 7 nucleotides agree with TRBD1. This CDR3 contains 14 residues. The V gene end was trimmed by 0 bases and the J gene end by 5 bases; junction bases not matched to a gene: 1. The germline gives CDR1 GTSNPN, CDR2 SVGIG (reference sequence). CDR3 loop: CAWSVGTDNSPLHF. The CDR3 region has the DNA TGTGCCTGGAGTGTAGGGACAGATAATTCACCCCTCCACTTT.

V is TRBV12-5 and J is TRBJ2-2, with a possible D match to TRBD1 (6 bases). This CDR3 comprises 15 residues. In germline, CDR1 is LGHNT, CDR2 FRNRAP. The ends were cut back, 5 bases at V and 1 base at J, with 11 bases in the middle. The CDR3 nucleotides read TGTGCTAGTGGTATCATCAGGGGGAACACCGGGGAGCTGTTTTTT. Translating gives CASGIIRGNTGELFF.

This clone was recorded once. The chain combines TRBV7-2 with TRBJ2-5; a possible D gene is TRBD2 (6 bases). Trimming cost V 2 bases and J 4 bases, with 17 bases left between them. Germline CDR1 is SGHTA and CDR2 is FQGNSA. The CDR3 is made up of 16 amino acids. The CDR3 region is CASSLTIWGVPETQYF. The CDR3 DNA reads TGTGCCAGCAGCTTAACGATCTGGGGGGTTCCAGAGACCCAGTACTTC.

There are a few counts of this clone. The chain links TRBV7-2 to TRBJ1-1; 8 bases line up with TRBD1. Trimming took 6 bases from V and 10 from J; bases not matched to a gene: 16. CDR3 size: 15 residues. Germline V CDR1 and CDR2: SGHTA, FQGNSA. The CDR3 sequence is CASSPRPDRGESAFF. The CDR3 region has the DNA TGTGCCAGCAGTCCACGGCCAGACAGGGGAGAGTCAGCTTTCTTT. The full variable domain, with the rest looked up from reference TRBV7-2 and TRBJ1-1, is GAGVSQSPSNKVTEKGKDVELRCDPISGHTALYWYRQSLGQGLEFLIYFQGNSAPDKSGLPSDRFSAERTGGSVSTLTIQRTQQEDSAVYLCASSPRPDRGESAFFGQGTRLTVV.

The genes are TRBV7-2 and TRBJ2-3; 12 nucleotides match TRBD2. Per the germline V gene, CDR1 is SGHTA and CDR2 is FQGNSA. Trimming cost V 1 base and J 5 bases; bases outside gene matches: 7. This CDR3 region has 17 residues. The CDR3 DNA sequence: TGTGCCAGCAGCTTAGTGAGTAGGGGACTAGCGGGAGATACGCAGTATTTT. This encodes CASSLVSRGLAGDTQYF.

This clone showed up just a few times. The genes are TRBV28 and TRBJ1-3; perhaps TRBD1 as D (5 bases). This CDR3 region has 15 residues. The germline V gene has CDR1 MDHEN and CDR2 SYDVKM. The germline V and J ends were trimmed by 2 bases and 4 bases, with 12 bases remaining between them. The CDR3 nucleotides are TGTGCCAGCAGTTTACAGGGAATCGCCGGAAACACCATATATTTT. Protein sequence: CASSLQGIAGNTIYF.

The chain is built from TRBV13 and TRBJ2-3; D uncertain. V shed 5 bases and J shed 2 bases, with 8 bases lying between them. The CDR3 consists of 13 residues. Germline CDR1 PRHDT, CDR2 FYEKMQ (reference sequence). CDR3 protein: CASSPLVTDTQYF. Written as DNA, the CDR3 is TGTGCCAGCAGCCCTCTAGTCACAGATACGCAGTATTTT.

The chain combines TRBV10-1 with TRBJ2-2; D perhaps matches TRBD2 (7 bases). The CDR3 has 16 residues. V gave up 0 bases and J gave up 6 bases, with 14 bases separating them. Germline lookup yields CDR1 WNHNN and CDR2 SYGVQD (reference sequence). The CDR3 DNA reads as TGCGCCAGCAGTGAGTCCGGCGGGGGCGAGGCCGGGGAGCTGTTTTTT. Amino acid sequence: CASSESGGGEAGELFF.

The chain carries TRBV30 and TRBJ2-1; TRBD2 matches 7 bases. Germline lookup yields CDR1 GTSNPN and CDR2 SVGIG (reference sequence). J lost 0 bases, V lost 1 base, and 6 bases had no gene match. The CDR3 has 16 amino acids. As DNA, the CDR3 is TGTGCCTGGAGTGCAACGCGGGGGAGCTCCTACAATGAGCAGTTCTTC. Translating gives CAWSATRGSSYNEQFF.

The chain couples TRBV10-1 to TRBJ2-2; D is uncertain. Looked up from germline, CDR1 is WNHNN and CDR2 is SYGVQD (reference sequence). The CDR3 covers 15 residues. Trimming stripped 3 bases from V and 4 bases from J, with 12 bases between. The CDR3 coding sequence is TGCGCCAGCAGTGATGCTGGGCTTAGCACCGGGGAGCTGTTTTTT. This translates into CASSDAGLSTGELFF.

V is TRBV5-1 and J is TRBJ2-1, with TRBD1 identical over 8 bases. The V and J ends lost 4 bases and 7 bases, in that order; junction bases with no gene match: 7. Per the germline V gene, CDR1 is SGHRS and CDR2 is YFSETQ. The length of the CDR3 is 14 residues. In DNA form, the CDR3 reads TGCGCCAGCAGCCCGGACAGGGTGGGGAATGAGCAGTTCTTC. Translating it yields CASSPDRVGNEQFF.

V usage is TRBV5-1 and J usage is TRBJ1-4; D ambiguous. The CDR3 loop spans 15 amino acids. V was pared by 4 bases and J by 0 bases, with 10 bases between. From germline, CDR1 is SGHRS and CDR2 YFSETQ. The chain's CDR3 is CASSENSATNEKLFF. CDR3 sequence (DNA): TGCGCCAGCAGCGAGAACAGTGCAACTAATGAAAAACTGTTTTTT. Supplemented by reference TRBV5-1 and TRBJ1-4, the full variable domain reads KAGVTQTPRYLIKTRGQQVTLSCSPISGHRSVSWYQQTPGQGLQFLFEYFSETQRNKGNFPGRFSGRQFSNSRSEMNVSTLELGDSALYLCASSENSATNEKLFFGSGTQLSVL.

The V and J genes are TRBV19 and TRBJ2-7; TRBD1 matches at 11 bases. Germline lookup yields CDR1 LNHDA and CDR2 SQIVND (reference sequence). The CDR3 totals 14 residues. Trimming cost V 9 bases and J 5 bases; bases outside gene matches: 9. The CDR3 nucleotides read TGTGCCAGCCGGGGTGGGGACAGGGGGGACGAGCAGTACTTC. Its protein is CASRGGDRGDEQYF.

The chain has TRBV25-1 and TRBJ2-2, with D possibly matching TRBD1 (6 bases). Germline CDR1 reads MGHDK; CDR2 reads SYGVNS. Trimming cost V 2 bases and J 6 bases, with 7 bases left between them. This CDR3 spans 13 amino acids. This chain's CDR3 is CASSEQGSGELFF. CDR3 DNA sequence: TGTGCCAGCAGTGAACAGGGGTCCGGGGAGCTGTTTTTT.

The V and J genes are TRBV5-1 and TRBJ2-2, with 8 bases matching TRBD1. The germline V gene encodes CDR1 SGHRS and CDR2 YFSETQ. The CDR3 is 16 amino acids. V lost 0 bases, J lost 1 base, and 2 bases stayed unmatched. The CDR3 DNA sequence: TGCGCCAGCAGCTTGGATGGGACAGGGAACACCGGGGAGCTGTTTTTT. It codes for CASSLDGTGNTGELFF.

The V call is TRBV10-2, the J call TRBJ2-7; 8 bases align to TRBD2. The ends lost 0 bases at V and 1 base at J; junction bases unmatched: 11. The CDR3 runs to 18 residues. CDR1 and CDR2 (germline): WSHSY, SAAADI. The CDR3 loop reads CASSESTVLAVNSYEQYF. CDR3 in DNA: TGCGCCAGCAGTGAGTCGACAGTACTAGCGGTGAATTCCTACGAGCAGTACTTC.

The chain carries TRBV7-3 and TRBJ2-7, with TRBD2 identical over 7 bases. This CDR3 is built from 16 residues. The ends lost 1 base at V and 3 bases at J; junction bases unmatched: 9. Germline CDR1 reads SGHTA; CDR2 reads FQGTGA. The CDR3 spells CASSLRGSGYDYEQYF. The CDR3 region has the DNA TGTGCCAGCAGCTTAAGGGGTAGCGGGTACGACTACGAGCAGTACTTC.

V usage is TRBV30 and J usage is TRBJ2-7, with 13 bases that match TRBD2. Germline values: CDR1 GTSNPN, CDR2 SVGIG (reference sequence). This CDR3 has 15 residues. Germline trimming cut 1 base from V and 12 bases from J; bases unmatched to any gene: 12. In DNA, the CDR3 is TGTGCCTGGAGTGGGACTAGCGGGGGCCGAGGGGTTGTGTACTTC. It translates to CAWSGTSGGRGVVYF.

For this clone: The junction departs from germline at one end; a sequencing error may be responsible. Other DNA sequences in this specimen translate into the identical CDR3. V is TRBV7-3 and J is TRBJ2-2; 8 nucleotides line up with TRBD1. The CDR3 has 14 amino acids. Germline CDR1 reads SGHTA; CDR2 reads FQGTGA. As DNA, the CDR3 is TGTGCCAGCCAGACAGGGGCTAACACCGGGGAGTTGTTTTTT. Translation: CASQTGANTGELFF.

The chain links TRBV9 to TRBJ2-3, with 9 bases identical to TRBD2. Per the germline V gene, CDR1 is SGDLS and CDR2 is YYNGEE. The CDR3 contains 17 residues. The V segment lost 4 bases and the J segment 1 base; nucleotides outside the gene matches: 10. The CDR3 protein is CASSWGRGGQGTDTQYF. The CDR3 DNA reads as TGTGCCAGCAGCTGGGGGCGGGGGGGCCAGGGCACAGATACGCAGTATTTT.

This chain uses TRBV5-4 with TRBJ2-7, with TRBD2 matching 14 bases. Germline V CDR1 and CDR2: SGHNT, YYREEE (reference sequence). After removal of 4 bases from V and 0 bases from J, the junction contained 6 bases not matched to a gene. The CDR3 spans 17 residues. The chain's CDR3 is CASSPGTSGGHSYEQYF. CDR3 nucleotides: TGTGCCAGCAGCCCAGGGACTAGCGGGGGTCACTCCTACGAGCAGTACTTC.

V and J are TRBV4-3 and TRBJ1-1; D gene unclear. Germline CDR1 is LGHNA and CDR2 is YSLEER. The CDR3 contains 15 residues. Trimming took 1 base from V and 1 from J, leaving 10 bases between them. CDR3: CASSQGVRKNTEAFF. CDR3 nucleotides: TGCGCCAGCAGCCAAGGCGTCAGGAAGAACACTGAAGCTTTCTTT.

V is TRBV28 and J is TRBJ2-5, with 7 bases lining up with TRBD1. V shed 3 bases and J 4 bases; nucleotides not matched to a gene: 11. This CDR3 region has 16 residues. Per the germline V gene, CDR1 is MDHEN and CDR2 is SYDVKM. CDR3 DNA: TGTGCCAGCAGTTTTGTGCCTTCCTGGGACAGAGAGACCCAGTACTTC. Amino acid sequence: CASSFVPSWDRETQYF.

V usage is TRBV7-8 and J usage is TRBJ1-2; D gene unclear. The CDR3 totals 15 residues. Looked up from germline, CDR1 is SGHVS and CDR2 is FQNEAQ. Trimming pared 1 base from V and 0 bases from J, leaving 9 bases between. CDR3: CASSLETGANYGYTF. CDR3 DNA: TGTGCCAGCAGCTTAGAGACGGGAGCTAACTATGGCTACACCTTC.

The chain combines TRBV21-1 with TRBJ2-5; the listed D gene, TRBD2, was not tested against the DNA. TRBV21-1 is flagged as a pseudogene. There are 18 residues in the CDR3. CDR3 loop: CASSKGELAGREQETQYF. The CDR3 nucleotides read TGTGCCAGCAGCAAAGGGGAACTAGCGGGAAGGGAACAAGAGACCCAGTACTTC.

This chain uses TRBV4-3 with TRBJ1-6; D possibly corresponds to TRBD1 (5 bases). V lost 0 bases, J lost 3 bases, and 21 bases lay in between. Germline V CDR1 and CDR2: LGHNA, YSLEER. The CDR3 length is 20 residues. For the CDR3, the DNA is TGCGCCAGCAGCCAAGATTGGGGGGGAATCAGGCCGCTCTATAATTCACCCCTCCACTTT. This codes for CASSQDWGGIRPLYNSPLHF.

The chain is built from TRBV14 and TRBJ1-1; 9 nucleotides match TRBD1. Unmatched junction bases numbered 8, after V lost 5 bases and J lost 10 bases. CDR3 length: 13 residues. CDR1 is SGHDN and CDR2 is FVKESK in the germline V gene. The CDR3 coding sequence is TGTGCCAGCAGCGGACAACAGGGGGCCGCAGCTTTCTTT. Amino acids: CASSGQQGAAAFF.

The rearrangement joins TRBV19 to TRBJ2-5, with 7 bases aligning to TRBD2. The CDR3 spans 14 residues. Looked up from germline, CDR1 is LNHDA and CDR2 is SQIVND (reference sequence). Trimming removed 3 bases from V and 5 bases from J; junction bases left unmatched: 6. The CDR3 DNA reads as TGTGCCAGTAGTATGACTAGCTTGGGGGAGACCCAGTACTTC. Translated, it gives CASSMTSLGETQYF.

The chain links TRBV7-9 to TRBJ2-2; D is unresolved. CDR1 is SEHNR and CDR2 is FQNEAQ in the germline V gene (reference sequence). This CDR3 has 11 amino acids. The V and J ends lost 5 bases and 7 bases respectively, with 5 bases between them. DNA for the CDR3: TGTGCCAGCAGCCTAAACGGGGAGCTGTTTTTT. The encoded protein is CASSLNGELFF.